This TCR beta chain is drawn from a study of shared clonotypes between healthy human individuals. Study details: A donor's plate count was three for CD4 naive and three for CD4 memory; CD8 naive had two and CD8 memory one.

Only CD45RO-negative cells positively selected for CCR7 counted as naive CD8 cells, so terminally differentiated effector memory CD45RA+ cells were excluded. Comments on this clone: The antigen remains unidentified.

The CDR3 runs to 16 residues. The germline CDR1 and CDR2 sequences are MGHRA and YSYEKL. Trimming took 1 base from V and 1 from J, leaving 13 bases between them. The assay was run at deep level. As handled by the study authors: In the immunoSEQ data, sequences were junction-only and lacked quality scores, so filtering differed. TCRdb keeps only in-frame clones here, not all; method: immunoSEQ multiplex PCR. V and J calls and clone size are given by that table; D and trimming were obtained from the DNA. The table lists about 2 million clones, around 96% of them singletons. Study outcomes and limitations: Naive CD4 clonotype sharing across a few donors was approximately 5.2%.

This receptor was taken from a man aged 18 to 30 in good health. The genes are TRBV4-1 and TRBJ2-5; TRBD2 is a possible D gene (6 bases). Sequenced material: naive CD8+ T cells sorted from blood. Here the CDR3 DNA reads TGCGCCAGCAGCCAAGCTTTGGGACTCCTCCAAGAGACCCAGTACTTC. It encodes CASSQALGLLQETQYF.